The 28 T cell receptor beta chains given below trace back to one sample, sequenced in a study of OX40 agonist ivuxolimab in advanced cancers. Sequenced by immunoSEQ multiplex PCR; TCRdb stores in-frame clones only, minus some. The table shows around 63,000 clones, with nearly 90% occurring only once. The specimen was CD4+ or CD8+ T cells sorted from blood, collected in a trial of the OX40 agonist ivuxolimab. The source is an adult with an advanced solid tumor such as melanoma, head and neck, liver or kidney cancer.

CDR3 region: CASSLDPPSGSFYEQYF. The CDR3 DNA reads as TGTGCCAGCAGCTTAGACCCTCCGAGCGGGAGTTTCTACGAGCAGTACTTC. The rearrangement uses TRBV11-2 and TRBJ2-7; 8 positions agree with TRBD2. The germline V gene encodes CDR1 SGHAT and CDR2 FQNNGV. This CDR3 contains 17 residues. V was pared by 0 bases and J by 3 bases, with 10 bases of the junction left unmatched.

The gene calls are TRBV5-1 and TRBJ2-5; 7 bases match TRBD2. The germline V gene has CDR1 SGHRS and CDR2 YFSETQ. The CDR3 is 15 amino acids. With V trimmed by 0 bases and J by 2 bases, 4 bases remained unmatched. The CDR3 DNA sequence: TGCGCCAGCAGCTTGGGTCTAGCGGTGCAAGAGACCCAGTACTTC. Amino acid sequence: CASSLGLAVQETQYF.

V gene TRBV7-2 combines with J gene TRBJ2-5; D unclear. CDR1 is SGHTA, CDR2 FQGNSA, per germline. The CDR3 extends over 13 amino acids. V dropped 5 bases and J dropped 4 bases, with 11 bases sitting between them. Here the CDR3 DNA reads TGTGCCAGCAGCCCCATCCCTCCAGAGACCCAGTACTTC. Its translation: CASSPIPPETQYF.

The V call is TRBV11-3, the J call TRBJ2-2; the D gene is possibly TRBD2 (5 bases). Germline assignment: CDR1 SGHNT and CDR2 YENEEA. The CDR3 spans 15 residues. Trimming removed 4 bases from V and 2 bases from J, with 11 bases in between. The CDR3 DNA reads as TGTGCCAGCAGCTGGAGCGGTATAAACACCGGGGAGCTGTTTTTT. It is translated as CASSWSGINTGELFF.

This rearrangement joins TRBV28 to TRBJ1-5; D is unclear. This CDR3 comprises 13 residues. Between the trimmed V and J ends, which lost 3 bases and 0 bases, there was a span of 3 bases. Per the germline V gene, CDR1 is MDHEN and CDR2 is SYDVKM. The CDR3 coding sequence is TGTGCCAGCAGTTTCGATAGCAATCAGCCCCAGCATTTT. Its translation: CASSFDSNQPQHF.

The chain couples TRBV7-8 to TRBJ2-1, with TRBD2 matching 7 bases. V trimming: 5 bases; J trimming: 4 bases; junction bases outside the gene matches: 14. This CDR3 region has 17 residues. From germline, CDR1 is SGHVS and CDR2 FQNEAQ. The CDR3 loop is CASSDRTSTTWYNEQFF. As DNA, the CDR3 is TGTGCCAGCAGCGACCGGACTAGTACGACTTGGTACAATGAGCAGTTCTTC.

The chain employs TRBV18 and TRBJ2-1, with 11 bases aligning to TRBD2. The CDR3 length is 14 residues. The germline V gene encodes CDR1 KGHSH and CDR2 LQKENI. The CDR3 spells CATAGTSGYNEQFF. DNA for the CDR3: TGTGCAACGGCCGGGACTAGCGGATACAATGAGCAGTTCTTC.

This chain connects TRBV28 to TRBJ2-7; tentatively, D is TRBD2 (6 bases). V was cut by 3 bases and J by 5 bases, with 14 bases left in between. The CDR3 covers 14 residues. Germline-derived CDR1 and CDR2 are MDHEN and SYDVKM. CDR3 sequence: CASSLPGVDNEQYF. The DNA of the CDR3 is TGTGCCAGCAGTTTGCCGGGAGTGGATAACGAGCAGTACTTC.

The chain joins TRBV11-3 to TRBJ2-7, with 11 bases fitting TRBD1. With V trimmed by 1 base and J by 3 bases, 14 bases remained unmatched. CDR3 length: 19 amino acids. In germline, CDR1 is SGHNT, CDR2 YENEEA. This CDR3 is CASSLVGFPGQGDNYEQYF. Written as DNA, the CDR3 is TGTGCCAGCAGCTTAGTTGGTTTCCCGGGACAGGGGGATAACTACGAGCAGTACTTC.

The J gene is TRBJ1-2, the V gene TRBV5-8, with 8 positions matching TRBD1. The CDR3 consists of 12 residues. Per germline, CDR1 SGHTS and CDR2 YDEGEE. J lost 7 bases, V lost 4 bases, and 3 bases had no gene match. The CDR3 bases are TGTGCCAGCAGCCTGACAGGGGCTGGCTACACCTTC. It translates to CASSLTGAGYTF.

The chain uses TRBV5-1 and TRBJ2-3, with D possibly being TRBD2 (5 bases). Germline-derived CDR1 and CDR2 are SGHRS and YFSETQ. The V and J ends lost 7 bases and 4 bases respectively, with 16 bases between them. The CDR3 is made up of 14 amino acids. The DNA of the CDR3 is TGCGCCAGCTCCCCTGAGGGCTGGGCAGATACGCAGTATTTT. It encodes CASSPEGWADTQYF.

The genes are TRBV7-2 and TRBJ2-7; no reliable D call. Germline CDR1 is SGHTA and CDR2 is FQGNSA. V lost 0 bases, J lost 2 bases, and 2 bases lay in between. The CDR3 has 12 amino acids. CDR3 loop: CASSLAAYEQYF. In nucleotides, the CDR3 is TGTGCCAGCAGCTTAGCGGCCTACGAGCAGTACTTC.

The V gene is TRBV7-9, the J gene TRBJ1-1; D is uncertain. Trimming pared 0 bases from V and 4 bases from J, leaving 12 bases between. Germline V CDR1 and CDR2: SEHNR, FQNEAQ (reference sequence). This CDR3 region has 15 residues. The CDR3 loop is CASSLALSPTTEAFF. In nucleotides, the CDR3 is TGTGCCAGCAGCTTAGCTTTGTCCCCGACCACTGAAGCTTTCTTT. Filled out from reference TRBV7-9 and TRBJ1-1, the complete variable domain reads DTGVSQNPRHKITKRGQNVTFRCDPISEHNRLYWYRQTLGQGPEFLTYFQNEAQLEKSRLLSDRFSAERPKGSFSTLEIQRTEQGDSAMYLCASSLALSPTTEAFFGQGTRLTVV.

The CDR3 is CASSGGSGNTIYF. CDR3 sequence (DNA): TGTGCCAGCAGCGGAGGGTCGGGAAACACCATATATTTT. J is TRBJ1-3 and V is TRBV6-1; the D is unclear. The V gene lost 6 bases and the J gene lost 4 bases, with 10 bases spanning the gap. CDR3 length: 13 residues. Germline CDR1 and CDR2: MNHNS and SASEGT.

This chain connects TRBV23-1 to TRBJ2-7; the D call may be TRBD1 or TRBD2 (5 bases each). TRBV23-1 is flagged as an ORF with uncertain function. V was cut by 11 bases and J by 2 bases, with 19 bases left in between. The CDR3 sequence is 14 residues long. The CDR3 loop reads CAPPWGTVTYEQYF. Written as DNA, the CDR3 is TGCGCCCCCCCATGGGGGACGGTCACCTACGAGCAGTACTTC.

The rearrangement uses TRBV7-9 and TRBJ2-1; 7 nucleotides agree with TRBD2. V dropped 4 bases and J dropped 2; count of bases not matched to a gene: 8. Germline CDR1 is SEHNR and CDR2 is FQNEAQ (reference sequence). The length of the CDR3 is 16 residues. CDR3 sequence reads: CASSSPGLAAYNEQFF. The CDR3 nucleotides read TGTGCCAGCAGCTCCCCAGGGCTAGCGGCCTACAATGAGCAGTTCTTC.

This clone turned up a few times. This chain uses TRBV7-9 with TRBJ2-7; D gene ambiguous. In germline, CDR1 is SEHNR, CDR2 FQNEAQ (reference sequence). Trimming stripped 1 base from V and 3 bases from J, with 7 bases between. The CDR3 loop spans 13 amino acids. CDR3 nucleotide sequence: TGTGCCAGCAGCTTAGGCCCGATCTACGAGCAGTACTTC. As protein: CASSLGPIYEQYF.

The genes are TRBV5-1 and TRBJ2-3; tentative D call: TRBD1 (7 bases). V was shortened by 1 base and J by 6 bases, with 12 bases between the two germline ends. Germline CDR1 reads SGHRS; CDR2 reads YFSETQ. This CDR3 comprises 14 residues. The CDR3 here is CASSLKGAGDTQYF. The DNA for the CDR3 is TGCGCCAGCAGCTTGAAGGGGGCGGGGGATACGCAGTATTTT.

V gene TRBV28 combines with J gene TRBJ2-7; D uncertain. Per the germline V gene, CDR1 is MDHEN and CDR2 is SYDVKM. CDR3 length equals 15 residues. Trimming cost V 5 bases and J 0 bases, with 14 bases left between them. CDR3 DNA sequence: TGTGCCAGCAGTCCCCCTCAGAGCCTCTCCTACGAGCAGTACTTC. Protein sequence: CASSPPQSLSYEQYF.

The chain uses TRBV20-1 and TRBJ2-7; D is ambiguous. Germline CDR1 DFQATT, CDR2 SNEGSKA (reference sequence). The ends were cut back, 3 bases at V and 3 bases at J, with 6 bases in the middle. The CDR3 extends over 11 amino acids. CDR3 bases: TGCAGTGCTAGGGCCTACTACGAGCAGTACTTC. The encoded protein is CSARAYYEQYF.

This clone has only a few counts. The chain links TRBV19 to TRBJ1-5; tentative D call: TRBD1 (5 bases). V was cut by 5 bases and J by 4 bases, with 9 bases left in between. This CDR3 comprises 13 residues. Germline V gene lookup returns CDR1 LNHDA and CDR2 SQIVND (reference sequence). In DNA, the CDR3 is TGTGCCAGTAGTGTAAGACAGAATCAGCCCCAGCATTTT. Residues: CASSVRQNQPQHF. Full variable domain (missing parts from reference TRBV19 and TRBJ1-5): DGGITQSPKYLFRKEGQNVTLSCEQNLNHDAMYWYRQDPGQGLRLIYYSQIVNDFQKGDIAEGYSVSREKKESFPLTVTSAQKNPTAFYLCASSVRQNQPQHFGDGTRLSIL.

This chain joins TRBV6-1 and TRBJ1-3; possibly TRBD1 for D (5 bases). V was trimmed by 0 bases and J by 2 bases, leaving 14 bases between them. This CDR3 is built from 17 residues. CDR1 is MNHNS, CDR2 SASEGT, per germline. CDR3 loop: CASSEAAGGSAGNTIYF. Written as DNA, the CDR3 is TGTGCCAGCAGTGAAGCCGCGGGGGGATCCGCTGGAAACACCATATATTTT.

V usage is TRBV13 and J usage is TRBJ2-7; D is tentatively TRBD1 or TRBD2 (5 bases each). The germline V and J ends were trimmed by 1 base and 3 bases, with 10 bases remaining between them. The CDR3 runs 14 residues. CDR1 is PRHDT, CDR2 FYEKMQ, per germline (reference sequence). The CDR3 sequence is CASSLARDVYEQYF. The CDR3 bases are TGTGCCAGCAGCTTAGCTAGGGACGTCTACGAGCAGTACTTC.

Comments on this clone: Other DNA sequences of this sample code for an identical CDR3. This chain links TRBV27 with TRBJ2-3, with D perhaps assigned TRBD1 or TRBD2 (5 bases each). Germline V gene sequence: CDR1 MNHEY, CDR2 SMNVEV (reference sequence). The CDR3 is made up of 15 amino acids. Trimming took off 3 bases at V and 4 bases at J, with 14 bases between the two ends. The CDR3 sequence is CASSFGFGAADTQYF. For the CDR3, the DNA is TGTGCCAGCAGTTTTGGTTTCGGGGCAGCAGATACGCAGTATTTT.

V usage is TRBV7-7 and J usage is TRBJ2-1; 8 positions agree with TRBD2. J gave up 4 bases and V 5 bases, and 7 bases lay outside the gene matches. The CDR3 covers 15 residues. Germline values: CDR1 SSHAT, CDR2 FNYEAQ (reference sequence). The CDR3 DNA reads TGTGCCAGCAGCGCCCGACTAGCGTCGTACAATGAGCAGTTCTTC. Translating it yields CASSARLASYNEQFF.

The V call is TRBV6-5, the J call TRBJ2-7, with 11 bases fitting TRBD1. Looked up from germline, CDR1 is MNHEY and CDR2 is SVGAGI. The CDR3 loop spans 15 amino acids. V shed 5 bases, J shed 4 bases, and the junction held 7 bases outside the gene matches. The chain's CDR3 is CASSGGTGGPYEQYF. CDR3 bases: TGTGCCAGCAGTGGGGGGACAGGGGGGCCTTACGAGCAGTACTTC.

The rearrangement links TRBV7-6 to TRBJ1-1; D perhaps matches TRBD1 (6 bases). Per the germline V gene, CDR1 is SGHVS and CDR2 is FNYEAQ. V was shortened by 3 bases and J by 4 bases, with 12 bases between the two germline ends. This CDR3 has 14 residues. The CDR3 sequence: CASSFKPDSTEAFF. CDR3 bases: TGTGCCAGCAGCTTCAAACCGGACAGCACTGAAGCTTTCTTT.

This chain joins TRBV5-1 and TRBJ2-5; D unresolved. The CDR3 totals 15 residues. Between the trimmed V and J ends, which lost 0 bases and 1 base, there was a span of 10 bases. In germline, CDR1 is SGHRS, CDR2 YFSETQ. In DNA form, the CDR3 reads TGCGCCAGCAGCTTGGTGGGCACTCGCCAAGAGACCCAGTACTTC. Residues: CASSLVGTRQETQYF. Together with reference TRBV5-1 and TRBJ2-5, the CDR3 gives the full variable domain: KAGVTQTPRYLIKTRGQQVTLSCSPISGHRSVSWYQQTPGQGLQFLFEYFSETQRNKGNFPGRFSGRQFSNSRSEMNVSTLELGDSALYLCASSLVGTRQETQYFGPGTRLLVL.